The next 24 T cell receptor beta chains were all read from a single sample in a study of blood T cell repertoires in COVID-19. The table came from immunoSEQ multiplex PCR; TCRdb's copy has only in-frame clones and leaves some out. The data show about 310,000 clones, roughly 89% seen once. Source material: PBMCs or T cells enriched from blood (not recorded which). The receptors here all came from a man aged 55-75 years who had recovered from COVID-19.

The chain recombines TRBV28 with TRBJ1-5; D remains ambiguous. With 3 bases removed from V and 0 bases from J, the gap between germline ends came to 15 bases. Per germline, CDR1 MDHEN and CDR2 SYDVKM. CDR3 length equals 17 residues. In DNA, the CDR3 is TGTGCCAGCAGTTTTGATGGAGAGGCCATTAGCAATCAGCCCCAGCATTTT. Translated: CASSFDGEAISNQPQHF.

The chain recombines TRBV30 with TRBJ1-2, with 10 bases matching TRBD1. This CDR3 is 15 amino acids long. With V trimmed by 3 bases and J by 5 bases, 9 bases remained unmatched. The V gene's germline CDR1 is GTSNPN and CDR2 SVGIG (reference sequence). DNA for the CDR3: TGTGCCTGGAGCGCCCGGGACAGGGGCCTGTATGGCTACACCTTC. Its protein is CAWSARDRGLYGYTF.

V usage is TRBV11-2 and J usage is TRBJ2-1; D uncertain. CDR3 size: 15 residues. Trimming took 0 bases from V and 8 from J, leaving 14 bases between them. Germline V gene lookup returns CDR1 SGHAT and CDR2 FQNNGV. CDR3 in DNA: TGTGCCAGCAGCTTAGATCTCTTCGGTTCCGATGAGCAGTTCTTC. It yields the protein CASSLDLFGSDEQFF.

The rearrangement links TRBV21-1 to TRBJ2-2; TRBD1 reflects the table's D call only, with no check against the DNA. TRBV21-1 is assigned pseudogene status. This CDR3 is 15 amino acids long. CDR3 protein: CASSTPGTLAGELFF. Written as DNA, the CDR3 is TGTGCCAGCAGCACGCCCGGGACACTCGCCGGGGAGCTGTTTTTT.

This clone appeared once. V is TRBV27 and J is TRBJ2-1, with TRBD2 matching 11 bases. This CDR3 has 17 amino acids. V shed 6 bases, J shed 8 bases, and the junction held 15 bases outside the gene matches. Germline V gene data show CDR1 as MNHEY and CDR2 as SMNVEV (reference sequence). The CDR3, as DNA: TGTGCCAGCAGGAAGCTGACTAGCGGGAAGCCTTGGGATGAGCAGTTCTTC. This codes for CASRKLTSGKPWDEQFF.

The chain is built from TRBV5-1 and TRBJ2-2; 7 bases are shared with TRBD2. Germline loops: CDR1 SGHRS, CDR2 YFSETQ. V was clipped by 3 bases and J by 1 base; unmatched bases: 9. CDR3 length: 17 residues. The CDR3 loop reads CASSSLSGEGNTGELFF. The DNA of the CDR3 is TGCGCCAGCAGCTCCCTAAGCGGGGAGGGGAACACCGGGGAGCTGTTTTTT.

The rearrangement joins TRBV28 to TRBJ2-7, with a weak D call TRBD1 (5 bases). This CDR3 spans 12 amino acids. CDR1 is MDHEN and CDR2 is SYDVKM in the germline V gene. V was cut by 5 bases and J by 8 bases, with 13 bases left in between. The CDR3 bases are TGTGCCAGCAGTCCCACAGGTCTCCAGCAGTACTTC. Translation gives CASSPTGLQQYF.

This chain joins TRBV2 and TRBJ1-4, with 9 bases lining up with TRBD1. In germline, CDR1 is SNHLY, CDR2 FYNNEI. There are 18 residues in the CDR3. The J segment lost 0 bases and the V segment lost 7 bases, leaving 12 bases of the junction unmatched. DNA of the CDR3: TGTGCCAGCAACCGACAGGGGGTGGAAAGGACAACTAATGAAAAACTGTTTTTT. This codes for CASNRQGVERTTNEKLFF.

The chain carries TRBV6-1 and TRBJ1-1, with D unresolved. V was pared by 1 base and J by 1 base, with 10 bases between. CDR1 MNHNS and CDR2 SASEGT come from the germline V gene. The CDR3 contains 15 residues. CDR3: CASSEGWRANTEAFF. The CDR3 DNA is TGTGCCAGCAGTGAAGGGTGGAGGGCGAACACTGAAGCTTTCTTT.

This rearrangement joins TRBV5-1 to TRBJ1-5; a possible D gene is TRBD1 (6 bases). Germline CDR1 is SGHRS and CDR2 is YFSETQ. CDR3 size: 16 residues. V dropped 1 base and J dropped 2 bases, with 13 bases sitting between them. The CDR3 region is CASSLFPTGGNQPQHF. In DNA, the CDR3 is TGCGCCAGCAGCTTGTTCCCGACAGGAGGCAATCAGCCCCAGCATTTT.

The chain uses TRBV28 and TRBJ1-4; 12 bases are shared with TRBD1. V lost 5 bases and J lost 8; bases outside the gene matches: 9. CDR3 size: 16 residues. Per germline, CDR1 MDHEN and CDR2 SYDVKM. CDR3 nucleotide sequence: TGTGCCAGCAGTCCGGGACAGGGGGCGCGTCGAGAAAAACTGTTTTTT. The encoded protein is CASSPGQGARREKLFF.

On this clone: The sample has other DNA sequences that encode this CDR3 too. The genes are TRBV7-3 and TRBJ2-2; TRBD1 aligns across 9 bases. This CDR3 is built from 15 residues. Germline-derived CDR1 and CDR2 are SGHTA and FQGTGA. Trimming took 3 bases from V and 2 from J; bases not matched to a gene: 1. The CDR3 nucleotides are TGTGCCAGCAGCTTGACAGGGGGAAACACCGGGGAGCTGTTTTTT. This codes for CASSLTGGNTGELFF.

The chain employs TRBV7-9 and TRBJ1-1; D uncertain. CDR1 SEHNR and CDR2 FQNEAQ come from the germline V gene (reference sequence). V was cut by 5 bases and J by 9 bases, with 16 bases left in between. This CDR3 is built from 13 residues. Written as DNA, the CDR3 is TGTGCCAGCAGCCTCAACAATGACGGGAAAGCTTTCTTT. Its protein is CASSLNNDGKAFF.

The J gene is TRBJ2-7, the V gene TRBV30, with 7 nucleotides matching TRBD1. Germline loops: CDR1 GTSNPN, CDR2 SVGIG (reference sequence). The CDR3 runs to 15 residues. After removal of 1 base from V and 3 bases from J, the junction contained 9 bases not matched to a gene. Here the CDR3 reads CAWSATGTANYEQYF. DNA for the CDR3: TGTGCCTGGAGTGCAACCGGGACAGCGAACTACGAGCAGTACTTC.

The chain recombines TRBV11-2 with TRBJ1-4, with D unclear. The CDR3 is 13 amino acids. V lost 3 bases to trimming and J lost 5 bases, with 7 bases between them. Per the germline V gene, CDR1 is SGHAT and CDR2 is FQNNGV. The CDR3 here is CASSFSENEKLFF. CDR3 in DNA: TGTGCCAGCAGCTTTTCGGAGAATGAAAAACTGTTTTTT.

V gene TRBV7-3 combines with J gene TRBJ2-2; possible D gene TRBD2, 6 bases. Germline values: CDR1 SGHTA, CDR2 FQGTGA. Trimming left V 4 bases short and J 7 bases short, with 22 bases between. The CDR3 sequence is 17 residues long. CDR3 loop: CASSSGGPLTSGGELFF. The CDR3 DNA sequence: TGTGCCAGCAGCTCCGGAGGGCCACTAACTTCGGGCGGGGAGCTGTTTTTT.

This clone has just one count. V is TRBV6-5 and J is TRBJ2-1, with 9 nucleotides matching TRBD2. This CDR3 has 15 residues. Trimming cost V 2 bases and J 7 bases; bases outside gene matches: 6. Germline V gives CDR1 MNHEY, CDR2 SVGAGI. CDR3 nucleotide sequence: TGTGCCAGCAGTTACAGTAGCGGGAGAAATAATGAGCAGTTCTTC. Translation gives CASSYSSGRNNEQFF.

DNA of the CDR3: TGCGCCAGCAGCCCCGGGACTAGCGGGAGTCTGAGCAATGAGCAGTTCTTC. Translation: CASSPGTSGSLSNEQFF. The gene calls are TRBV5-1 and TRBJ2-1; 14 bases match TRBD2. CDR3 length: 17 residues. V shed 4 bases, J shed 6 bases, and the junction held 9 bases outside the gene matches. CDR1 and CDR2 (germline): SGHRS, YFSETQ. Complete variable domain (other parts from reference TRBV5-1 and TRBJ2-1): KAGVTQTPRYLIKTRGQQVTLSCSPISGHRSVSWYQQTPGQGLQFLFEYFSETQRNKGNFPGRFSGRQFSNSRSEMNVSTLELGDSALYLCASSPGTSGSLSNEQFFGPGTRLTVL.

In nucleotides, the CDR3 is TGTGCCAGCAGCCAAGGGGGAGTAAGTGAGCAGTACTTC. It codes for CASSQGGVSEQYF. This sequence joins TRBV3-1 (or the pseudogene TRBV3-2) and TRBJ2-7, with D possibly matching TRBD2 (5 bases). V was shortened by 1 base and J by 7 bases, with 11 bases between the two germline ends. Germline CDR1 and CDR2: LGHDT and YNNKEL (reference sequence). This CDR3 is built from 13 residues.

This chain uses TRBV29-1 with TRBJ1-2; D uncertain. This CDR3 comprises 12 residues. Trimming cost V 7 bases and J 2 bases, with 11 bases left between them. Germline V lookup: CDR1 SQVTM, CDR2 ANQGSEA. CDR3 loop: CSAPVANYGYTF. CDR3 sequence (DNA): TGCAGCGCCCCGGTCGCGAACTATGGCTACACCTTC.

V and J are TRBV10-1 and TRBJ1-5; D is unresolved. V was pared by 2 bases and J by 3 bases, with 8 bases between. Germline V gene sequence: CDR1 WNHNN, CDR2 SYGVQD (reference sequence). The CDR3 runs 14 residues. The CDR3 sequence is CASSEDILNQPQHF. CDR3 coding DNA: TGCGCCAGCAGTGAGGACATACTCAATCAGCCCCAGCATTTT.

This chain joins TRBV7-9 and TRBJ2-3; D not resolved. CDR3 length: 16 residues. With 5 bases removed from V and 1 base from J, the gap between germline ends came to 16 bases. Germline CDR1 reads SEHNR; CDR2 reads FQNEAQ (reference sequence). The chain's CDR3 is CASSHGSERRTDTQYF. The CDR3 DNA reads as TGTGCCAGCAGCCACGGGTCGGAAAGGCGCACAGATACGCAGTATTTT.

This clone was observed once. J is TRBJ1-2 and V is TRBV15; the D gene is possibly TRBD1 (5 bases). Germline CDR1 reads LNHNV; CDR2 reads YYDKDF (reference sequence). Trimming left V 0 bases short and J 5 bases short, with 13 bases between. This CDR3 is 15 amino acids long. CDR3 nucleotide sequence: TGTGCCACCAGCAGAGATCAGGGAAAGGGATATGGCTACACCTTC. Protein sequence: CATSRDQGKGYGYTF.

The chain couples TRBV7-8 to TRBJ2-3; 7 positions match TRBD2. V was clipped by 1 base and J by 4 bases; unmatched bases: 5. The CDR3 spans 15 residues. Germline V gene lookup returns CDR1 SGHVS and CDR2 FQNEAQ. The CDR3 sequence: CASSLVASGADTQYF. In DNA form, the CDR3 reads TGTGCCAGCAGCTTAGTAGCTAGCGGAGCAGATACGCAGTATTTT. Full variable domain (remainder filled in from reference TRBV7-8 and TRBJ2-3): GAGVSQSPRYKVAKRGQDVALRCDPISGHVSLFWYQQALGQGPEFLTYFQNEAQLDKSGLPSDRFFAERPEGSVSTLKIQRTQQEDSAVYLCASSLVASGADTQYFGPGTRLTVL.